The 14 T cell receptor beta chains below all came from one sample that was sequenced in a study of cytomegalovirus exposure and HLA in healthy donors. Data came from immunoSEQ multiplex PCR; TCRdb stores just in-frame clones and leaves some out. The table has about 150,000 clones, about 94% seen once. Source material: PBMCs. The source is a man younger than 35 in good health and CMV-seropositive.

This sequence joins TRBV7-6 and TRBJ2-1; D not resolved. V lost 4 bases and J 9 bases, leaving 16 bases between the germline ends. Germline V CDR1 and CDR2: SGHVS, FNYEAQ. This CDR3 contains 14 residues. The CDR3 reads CASSSRPSGAEQFF. The CDR3 DNA sequence: TGTGCCAGCAGCTCACGTCCATCTGGAGCTGAGCAGTTCTTC.

The V call is TRBV2, the J call TRBJ2-2; a possible D gene is TRBD2 (5 bases). The CDR3 extends over 16 amino acids. V dropped 7 bases and J dropped 0 bases, with 15 bases sitting between them. The germline V gene has CDR1 SNHLY and CDR2 FYNNEI. The DNA for the CDR3 is TGTGCCAGCACGGACTCACTGTTCGCGAACACCGGGGAGCTGTTTTTT. Amino acid sequence: CASTDSLFANTGELFF.

This rearrangement joins TRBV19 to TRBJ2-7, with D possibly being TRBD1 (6 bases). The CDR3 is made up of 14 amino acids. Germline V gene data show CDR1 as LNHDA and CDR2 as SQIVND (reference sequence). V was cut by 8 bases and J by 2 bases, with 16 bases left in between. This CDR3 reads CASSPGASAYEQYF. The CDR3 nucleotides read TGTGCCAGTTCCCCAGGGGCATCGGCCTACGAGCAGTACTTC.

The CDR3 DNA follows: TGTGCCAGCAGGGCTAGAACAGATACGCAGTATTTT. It is translated as CASRARTDTQYF. The J gene is TRBJ2-3, the V gene TRBV27, with D uncertain. The CDR3 is 12 amino acids. Germline CDR1 MNHEY, CDR2 SMNVEV (reference sequence). The V and J ends lost 6 bases and 3 bases respectively, with 7 bases between them.

The chain combines TRBV15 with TRBJ2-5; possibly TRBD1 for D (7 bases). Between the trimmed V and J ends, which lost 0 bases and 4 bases, there was a span of 15 bases. The germline CDR1 and CDR2 sequences are LNHNV and YYDKDF (reference sequence). The CDR3 is made up of 16 amino acids. The CDR3, as DNA: TGTGCCACCAGCAGAGATCGGGGGACAGCCCGAGAGACCCAGTACTTC. This codes for CATSRDRGTARETQYF.

The rearrangement links TRBV30 to TRBJ1-3; no clear D gene. Germline CDR1 GTSNPN, CDR2 SVGIG (reference sequence). V lost 0 bases, J lost 6 bases, and 15 bases lay in between. The CDR3 length is 15 residues. The CDR3 reads CAWSVGEAALNTIYF. The CDR3 DNA reads as TGTGCCTGGAGTGTTGGGGAGGCCGCCCTAAACACCATATATTTT.

This clone was detected only a few times. The V and J genes are TRBV27 and TRBJ2-3, with 10 positions matching TRBD2. With V trimmed by 7 bases and J by 5 bases, 9 bases remained unmatched. Looked up from germline, CDR1 is MNHEY and CDR2 is SMNVEV (reference sequence). The CDR3 runs to 15 residues. The DNA of the CDR3 is TGTGCCAGCACCGTAGCGGGAGGTGGAGAAGATACGCAGTATTTT. It is translated as CASTVAGGGEDTQYF.

This clone has just one count. CDR3 amino acids: CASSTGLALNQETQYF. DNA for the CDR3: TGTGCCAGCAGTACTGGACTAGCCCTAAACCAAGAGACCCAGTACTTC. The J gene is TRBJ2-5, the V gene TRBV5-4; 8 bases map to TRBD2. After removal of 5 bases from V and 0 bases from J, the junction contained 9 bases not matched to a gene. CDR1 and CDR2 from the germline V gene are SGHNT and YYREEE (reference sequence). The CDR3 contains 16 residues. Based on the CDR3 plus reference TRBV5-4 and TRBJ2-5, the full variable domain is ETGVTQSPTHLIKTRGQQVTLRCSSQSGHNTVSWYQQALGQGPQFIFQYYREEENGRGNFPPRFSGLQFPNYSSELNVNALELDDSALYLCASSTGLALNQETQYFGPGTRLLVL.

The chain employs TRBV6-1 and TRBJ1-2; unclear D gene. From germline, CDR1 is MNHNS and CDR2 SASEGT. The CDR3 extends over 13 amino acids. Trimming cost V 3 bases and J 4 bases, with 9 bases left between them. DNA for the CDR3: TGTGCCAGCAGTGATAATTCTCGCTATGGCTACACCTTC. Translation gives CASSDNSRYGYTF.

The genes are TRBV11-2 and TRBJ1-6; 8 bases fit TRBD1. Germline V gene sequence: CDR1 SGHAT, CDR2 FQNNGV. This CDR3 is built from 16 residues. The V and J ends lost 3 bases and 10 bases, in that order; junction bases with no gene match: 11. Written as DNA, the CDR3 is TGTGCCAGCAGCTTGGGGACAGGCTTAAACTTATCACCCCTCCACTTT. Its translation is CASSLGTGLNLSPLHF.

The rearrangement uses TRBV27 and TRBJ1-2, with 11 nucleotides matching TRBD1. CDR1 and CDR2 (germline): MNHEY, SMNVEV (reference sequence). After removal of 0 bases from V and 2 bases from J, the junction contained 2 bases not matched to a gene. CDR3 length equals 16 residues. CDR3 sequence reads: CASSLSRDRGNYGYTF. CDR3 DNA: TGTGCCAGCAGTTTATCCAGGGACAGGGGGAACTATGGCTACACCTTC.

In its sample, this clone was seen once. The chain carries TRBV30 and TRBJ1-5; maybe TRBD1 (5 bases). The CDR3 covers 14 residues. Trimming removed 1 base from V and 6 bases from J, with 13 bases in between. The germline V gene encodes CDR1 GTSNPN and CDR2 SVGIG (reference sequence). CDR3: CAWSGKQVSQPQHF. CDR3 coding DNA: TGTGCCTGGAGTGGGAAACAGGTAAGTCAGCCCCAGCATTTT.

The chain joins TRBV28 to TRBJ2-5; TRBD1 agrees at 8 bases. This CDR3 region has 15 residues. Per the germline V gene, CDR1 is MDHEN and CDR2 is SYDVKM. V was pared by 5 bases and J by 5 bases, with 10 bases of the junction left unmatched. The CDR3 is CASSDRGRGAETQYF. The DNA for the CDR3 is TGTGCCAGCAGTGACAGGGGACGGGGTGCGGAGACCCAGTACTTC.

This chain connects TRBV7-9 to TRBJ1-1, with D perhaps matching TRBD1 (5 bases). Germline lookup yields CDR1 SEHNR and CDR2 FQNEAQ (reference sequence). Trimming left V 3 bases short and J 3 bases short, with 11 bases between. The CDR3 has 14 amino acids. The CDR3 is CASSFRVGDTEAFF. For the CDR3, the DNA is TGTGCCAGCAGCTTCAGGGTCGGAGACACTGAAGCTTTCTTT.